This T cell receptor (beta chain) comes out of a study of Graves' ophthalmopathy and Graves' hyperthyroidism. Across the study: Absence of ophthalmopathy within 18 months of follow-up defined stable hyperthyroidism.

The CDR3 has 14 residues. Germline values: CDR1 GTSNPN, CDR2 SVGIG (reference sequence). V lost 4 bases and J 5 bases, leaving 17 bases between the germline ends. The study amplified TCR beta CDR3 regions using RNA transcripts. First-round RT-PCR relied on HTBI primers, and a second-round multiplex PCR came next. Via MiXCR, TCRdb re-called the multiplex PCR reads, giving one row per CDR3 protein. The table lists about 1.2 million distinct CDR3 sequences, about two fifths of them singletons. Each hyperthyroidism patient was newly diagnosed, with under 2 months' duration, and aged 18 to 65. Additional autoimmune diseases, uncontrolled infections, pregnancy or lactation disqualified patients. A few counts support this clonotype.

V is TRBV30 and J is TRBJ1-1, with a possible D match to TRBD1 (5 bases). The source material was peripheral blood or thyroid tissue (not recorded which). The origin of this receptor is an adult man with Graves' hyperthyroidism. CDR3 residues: CAWTNEGRGTEAFF. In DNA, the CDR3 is TGTGCCTGGACCAACGAGGGGCGGGGGACTGAAGCTTTCTTT.